This T cell receptor beta chain was identified in a study of control samples from healthy donors and cancer patients. The V gene lost 6 bases and the J gene lost 5 bases, with 13 bases spanning the gap. Germline V gene data show CDR1 as LNHDA and CDR2 as SQIVND (reference sequence). The CDR3 length is 13 residues. Libraries were prepared by immunoSEQ multiplex PCR; TCRdb keeps only in-frame clonotypes and omits some of them. The sample holds 150,000 to 180,000 clones, roughly 94% seen once. The chain joins TRBV19 to TRBJ1-1; possible D gene TRBD1, 6 bases. The TCR comes from a man aged 40-50 years in good health. Sequenced input: blood. CDR3: CASSGGRGTEAFF. The CDR3, as DNA: TGTGCCAGTAGCGGGGGGCGTGGGACTGAAGCTTTCTTT. Full variable domain (missing parts from reference TRBV19 and TRBJ1-1): DGGITQSPKYLFRKEGQNVTLSCEQNLNHDAMYWYRQDPGQGLRLIYYSQIVNDFQKGDIAEGYSVSREKKESFPLTVTSAQKNPTAFYLCASSGGRGTEAFFGQGTRLTVV.